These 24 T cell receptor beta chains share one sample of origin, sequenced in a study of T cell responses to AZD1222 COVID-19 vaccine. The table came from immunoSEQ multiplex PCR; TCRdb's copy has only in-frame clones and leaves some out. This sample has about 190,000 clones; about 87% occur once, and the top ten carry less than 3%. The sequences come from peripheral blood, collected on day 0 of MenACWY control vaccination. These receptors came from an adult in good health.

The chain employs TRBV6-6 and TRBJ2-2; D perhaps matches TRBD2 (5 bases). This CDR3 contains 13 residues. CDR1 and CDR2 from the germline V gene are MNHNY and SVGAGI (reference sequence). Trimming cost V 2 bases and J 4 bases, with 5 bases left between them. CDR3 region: CASSYRGTGELFF. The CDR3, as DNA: TGTGCCAGCAGTTACCGGGGCACCGGGGAGCTGTTTTTT.

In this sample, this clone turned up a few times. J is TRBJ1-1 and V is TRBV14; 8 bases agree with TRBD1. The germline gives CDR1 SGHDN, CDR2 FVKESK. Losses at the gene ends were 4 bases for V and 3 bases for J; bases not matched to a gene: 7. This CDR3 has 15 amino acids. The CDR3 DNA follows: TGTGCCAGCAGCCTCCGGACAGGGCGGTACACTGAAGCTTTCTTT. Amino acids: CASSLRTGRYTEAFF. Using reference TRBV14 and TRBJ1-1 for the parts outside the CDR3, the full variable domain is EAGVTQFPSHSVIEKGQTVTLRCDPISGHDNLYWYRRVMGKEIKFLLHFVKESKQDESGMPNNRFLAERTGGTYSTLKVQPAELEDSGVYFCASSLRTGRYTEAFFGQGTRLTVV.

CDR3 DNA sequence: TGTGCCAGCAGCCAAGGAACAAGGGACAATGAAAAACTGTTTTTT. Translating gives CASSQGTRDNEKLFF. The rearrangement joins TRBV3-1 (or the pseudogene TRBV3-2) to TRBJ1-4; possible D gene TRBD1, 5 bases. The CDR3 consists of 15 residues. Looked up from germline, CDR1 is LGHDT and CDR2 is YNNKEL (reference sequence). V was pared by 1 base and J by 5 bases, with 11 bases between.

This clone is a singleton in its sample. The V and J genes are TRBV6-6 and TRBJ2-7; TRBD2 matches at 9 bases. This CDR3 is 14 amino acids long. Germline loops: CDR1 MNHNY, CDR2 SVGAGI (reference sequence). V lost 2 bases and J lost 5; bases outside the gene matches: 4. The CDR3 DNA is TGTGCCAGCAGTTACGCTAGCGGGATTAACGAGCAGTACTTC. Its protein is CASSYASGINEQYF.

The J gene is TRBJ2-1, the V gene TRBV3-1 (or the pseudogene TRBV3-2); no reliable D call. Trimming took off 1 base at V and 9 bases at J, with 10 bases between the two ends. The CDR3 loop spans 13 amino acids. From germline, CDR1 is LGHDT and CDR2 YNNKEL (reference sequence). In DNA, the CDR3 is TGTGCCAGCAGCCAAGTTGGGCGCGCTGAGCAGTTCTTC. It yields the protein CASSQVGRAEQFF.

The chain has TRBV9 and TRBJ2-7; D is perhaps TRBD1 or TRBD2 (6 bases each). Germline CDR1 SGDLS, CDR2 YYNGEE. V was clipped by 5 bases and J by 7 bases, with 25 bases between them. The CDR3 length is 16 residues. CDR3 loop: CASSDRWEDPVREQYF. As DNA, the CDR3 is TGTGCCAGCAGTGACAGGTGGGAGGACCCCGTACGGGAGCAGTACTTC.

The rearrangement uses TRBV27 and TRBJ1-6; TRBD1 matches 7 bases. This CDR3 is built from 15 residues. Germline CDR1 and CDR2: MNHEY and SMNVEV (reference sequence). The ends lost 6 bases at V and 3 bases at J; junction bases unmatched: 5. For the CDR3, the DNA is TGTGCCAGCAGGGCGGGACAGAACTATAATTCACCCCTCCACTTT. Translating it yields CASRAGQNYNSPLHF.

The CDR3 loop reads CASSLGAGGYEQYF. The CDR3 DNA reads TGTGCCAGCAGCTTAGGGGCAGGGGGCTACGAGCAGTACTTC. This sequence joins TRBV7-9 and TRBJ2-7; TRBD1 matches at 7 bases. CDR1 and CDR2 (germline): SEHNR, FQNEAQ (reference sequence). V lost 1 base and J lost 3; bases outside the gene matches: 3. The CDR3 runs to 14 residues.

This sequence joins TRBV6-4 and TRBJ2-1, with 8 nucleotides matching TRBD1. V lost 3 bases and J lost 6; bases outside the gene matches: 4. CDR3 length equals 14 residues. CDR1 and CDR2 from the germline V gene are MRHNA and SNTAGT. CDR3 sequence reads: CASSETTGGNEQFF. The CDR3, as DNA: TGTGCCAGCAGTGAAACCACAGGGGGCAATGAGCAGTTCTTC.

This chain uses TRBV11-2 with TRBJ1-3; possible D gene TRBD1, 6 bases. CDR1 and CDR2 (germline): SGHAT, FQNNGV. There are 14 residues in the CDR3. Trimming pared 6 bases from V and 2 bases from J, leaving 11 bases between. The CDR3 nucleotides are TGTGCCAGCAGATCCGGGGGCGCTGGAAACACCATATATTTT. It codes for CASRSGGAGNTIYF.

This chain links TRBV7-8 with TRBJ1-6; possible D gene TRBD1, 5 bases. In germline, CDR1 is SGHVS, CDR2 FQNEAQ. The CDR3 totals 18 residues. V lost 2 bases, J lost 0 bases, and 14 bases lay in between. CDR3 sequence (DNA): TGTGCCAGCAGCTTACCGGGACCGAGGAGCTCCTATAATTCACCCCTCCACTTT. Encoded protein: CASSLPGPRSSYNSPLHF.

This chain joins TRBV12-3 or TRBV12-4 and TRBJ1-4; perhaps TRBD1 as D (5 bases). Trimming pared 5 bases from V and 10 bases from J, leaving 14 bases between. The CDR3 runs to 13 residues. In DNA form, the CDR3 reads TGTGCCAGCAGTCCCGGTGGGGACCCAAAACTGTTTTTT. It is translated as CASSPGGDPKLFF.

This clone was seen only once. CDR3 sequence reads: CAWRRAGANTGELFF. The CDR3 coding sequence is TGTGCCTGGCGCCGGGCAGGGGCAAACACCGGGGAGCTGTTTTTT. The chain combines TRBV30 with TRBJ2-2; the D gene is possibly TRBD1 (6 bases). Germline V gene sequence: CDR1 GTSNPN, CDR2 SVGIG (reference sequence). The CDR3 consists of 15 residues. V lost 5 bases and J 2 bases, leaving 15 bases between the germline ends.

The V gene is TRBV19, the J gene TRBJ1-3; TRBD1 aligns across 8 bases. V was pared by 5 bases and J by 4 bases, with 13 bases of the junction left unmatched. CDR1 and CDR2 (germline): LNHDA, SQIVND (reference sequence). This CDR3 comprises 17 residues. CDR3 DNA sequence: TGTGCCAGTAGTCCGAAGGGGACAGGATCAAACGGAAACACCATATATTTT. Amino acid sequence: CASSPKGTGSNGNTIYF.

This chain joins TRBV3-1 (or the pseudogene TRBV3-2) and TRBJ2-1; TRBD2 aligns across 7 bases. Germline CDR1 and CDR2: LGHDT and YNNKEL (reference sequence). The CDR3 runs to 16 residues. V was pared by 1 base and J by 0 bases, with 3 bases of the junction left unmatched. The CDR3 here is CASSQVTGGSYNEQFF. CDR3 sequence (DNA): TGTGCCAGCAGCCAAGTTACGGGAGGCTCCTACAATGAGCAGTTCTTC.

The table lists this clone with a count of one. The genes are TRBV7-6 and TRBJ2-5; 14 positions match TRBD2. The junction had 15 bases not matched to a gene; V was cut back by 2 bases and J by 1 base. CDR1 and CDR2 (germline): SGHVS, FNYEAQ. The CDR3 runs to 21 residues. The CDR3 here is CASSLMGWGTSGGLPQETQYF. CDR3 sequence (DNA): TGTGCCAGCAGCTTAATGGGCTGGGGGACTAGCGGGGGCCTACCCCAAGAGACCCAGTACTTC.

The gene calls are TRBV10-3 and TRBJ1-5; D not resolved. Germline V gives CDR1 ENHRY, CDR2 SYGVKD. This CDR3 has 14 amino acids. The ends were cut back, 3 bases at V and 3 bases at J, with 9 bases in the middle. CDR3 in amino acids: CAISETPANQPQHF. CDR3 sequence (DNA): TGTGCCATCAGTGAAACGCCGGCCAATCAGCCCCAGCATTTT.

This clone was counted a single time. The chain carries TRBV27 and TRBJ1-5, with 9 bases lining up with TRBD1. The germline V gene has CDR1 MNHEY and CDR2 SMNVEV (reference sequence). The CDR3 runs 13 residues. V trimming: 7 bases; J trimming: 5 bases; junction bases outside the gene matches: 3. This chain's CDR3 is CASKGQGHQPQHF. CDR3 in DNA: TGTGCCAGCAAGGGACAGGGCCATCAGCCCCAGCATTTT.

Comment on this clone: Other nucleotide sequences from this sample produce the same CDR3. The CDR3 DNA is TGTGCCTGGAGTCAGGCCTACGAGCAGTACTTC. Translating it yields CAWSQAYEQYF. This chain links TRBV30 with TRBJ2-7; no clear D gene. Germline V lookup: CDR1 GTSNPN, CDR2 SVGIG (reference sequence). The CDR3 is made up of 11 amino acids. V lost 2 bases and J 2 bases, leaving 4 bases between the germline ends.

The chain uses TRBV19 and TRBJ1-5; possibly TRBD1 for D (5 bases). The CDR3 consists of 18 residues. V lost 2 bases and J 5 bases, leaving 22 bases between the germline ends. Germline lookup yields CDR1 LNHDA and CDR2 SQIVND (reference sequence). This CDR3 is CASSIPSGVGTGHQPQHF. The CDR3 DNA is TGTGCCAGTAGTATACCATCGGGGGTTGGAACGGGACATCAGCCCCAGCATTTT.

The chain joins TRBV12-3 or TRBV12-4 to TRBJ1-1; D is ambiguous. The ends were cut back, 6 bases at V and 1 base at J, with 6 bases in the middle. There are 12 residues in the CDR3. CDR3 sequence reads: CASSRGNTEAFF. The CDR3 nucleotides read TGTGCCAGCAGCCGGGGGAACACTGAAGCTTTCTTT.

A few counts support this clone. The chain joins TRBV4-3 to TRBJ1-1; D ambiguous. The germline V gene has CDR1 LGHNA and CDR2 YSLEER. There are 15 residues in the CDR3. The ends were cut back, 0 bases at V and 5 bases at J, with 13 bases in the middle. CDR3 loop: CASSQDLVGKTEAFF. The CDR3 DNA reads TGCGCCAGCAGCCAAGATCTAGTAGGGAAGACTGAAGCTTTCTTT.

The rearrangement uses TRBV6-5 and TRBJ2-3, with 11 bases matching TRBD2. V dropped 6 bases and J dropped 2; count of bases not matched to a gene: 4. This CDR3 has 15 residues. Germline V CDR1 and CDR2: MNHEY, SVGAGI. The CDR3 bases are TGTGCCAGCAGGGGTAGCGGGAGGGCCACAGATACGCAGTATTTT. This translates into CASRGSGRATDTQYF.

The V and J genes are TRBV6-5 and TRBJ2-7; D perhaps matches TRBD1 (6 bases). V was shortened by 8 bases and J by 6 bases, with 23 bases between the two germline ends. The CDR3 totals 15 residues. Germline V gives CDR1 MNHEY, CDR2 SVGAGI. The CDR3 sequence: CASRIGGSRGTEQYF. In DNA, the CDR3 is TGTGCCAGCCGAATAGGGGGTAGTAGGGGCACCGAGCAGTACTTC.